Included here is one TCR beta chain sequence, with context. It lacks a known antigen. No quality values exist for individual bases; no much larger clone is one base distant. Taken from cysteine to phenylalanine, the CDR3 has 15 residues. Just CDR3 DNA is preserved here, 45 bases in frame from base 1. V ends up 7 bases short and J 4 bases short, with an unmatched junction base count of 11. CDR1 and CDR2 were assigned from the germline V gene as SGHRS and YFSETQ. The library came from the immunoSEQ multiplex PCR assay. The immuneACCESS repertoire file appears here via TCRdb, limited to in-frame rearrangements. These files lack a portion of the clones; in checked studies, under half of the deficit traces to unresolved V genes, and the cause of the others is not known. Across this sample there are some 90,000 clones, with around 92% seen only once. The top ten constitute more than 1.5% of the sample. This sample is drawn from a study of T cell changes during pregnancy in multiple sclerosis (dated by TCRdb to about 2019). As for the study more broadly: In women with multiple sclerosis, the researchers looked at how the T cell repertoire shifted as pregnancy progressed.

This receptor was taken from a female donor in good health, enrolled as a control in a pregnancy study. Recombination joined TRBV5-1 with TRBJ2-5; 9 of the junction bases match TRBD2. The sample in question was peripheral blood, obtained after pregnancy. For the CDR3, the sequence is CASFSGGVLGETQYF. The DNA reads TGCGCCAGCTTTAGCGGGGGAGTGTTAGGAGAGACCCAGTACTTC.